This entry concerns a single T cell receptor (beta chain). Its cognate antigen is unknown. The entry originates in a study of OX40 agonist ivuxolimab in advanced cancers. TCRdb keeps only in-frame clones here, not all; method: immunoSEQ multiplex PCR. The table lists tens of thousands of clones, 80% to 95% of them singletons. Study results and caveats: CD4+ and CD8+ T cells in blood underwent clonal expansion by week 6 at 0.1 to 3.0 mg/kg.

Sequencing used CD4+ or CD8+ T cells sorted from blood, obtained in a trial of the OX40 agonist ivuxolimab. The TCR sequence derives from an adult with an advanced solid tumor such as melanoma, head and neck, liver or kidney cancer.

In nucleotides, the CDR3 is TGTGCCAGTAGTCTACGCGGACAGGGTGGGTTTGGCTACACCTTC. This translates into CASSLRGQGGFGYTF. The gene calls are TRBV19 and TRBJ1-2, with 8 bases fitting TRBD1. The V and J ends lost 5 bases and 7 bases, in that order; junction bases with no gene match: 12. From germline, CDR1 is LNHDA and CDR2 SQIVND (reference sequence). This CDR3 contains 15 residues.